The 15 T cell receptor beta chains in this list originate from one sample, sequenced in a study of cytomegalovirus exposure and HLA in healthy donors. Vbeta (60) and Jbeta (13) primers were used in the PCR. Method: immunoSEQ multiplex PCR; TCRdb's copy keeps in-frame clones and lacks some. The data hold more than 80,000 clones, with roughly four fifths observed a single time. The sequenced sample consisted of PBMCs. These TCRs come from a woman aged 60-75 years in good health and CMV-seropositive.

This clone showed up just a few times. CDR3 residues: CASSGTGGNYGYTF. DNA for the CDR3: TGTGCCAGCAGCGGGACAGGGGGCAACTATGGCTACACCTTC. V and J are TRBV5-5 and TRBJ1-2, with 12 bases aligning to TRBD1. This CDR3 is built from 14 residues. The V gene end was trimmed by 4 bases and the J gene end by 2 bases; junction bases not matched to a gene: 0. Germline CDR1 and CDR2: SGHKS and YYEKEE (reference sequence).

This clone appeared once. The chain joins TRBV6-5 to TRBJ2-5; a possible D gene is TRBD2 (6 bases). CDR1 and CDR2 (germline): MNHEY, SVGAGI. V shed 6 bases and J shed 7 bases, with 18 bases lying between them. The CDR3 totals 14 residues. The chain's CDR3 is CASRSPGQGGTQYF. CDR3 coding DNA: TGTGCCAGCAGATCCCCAGGCCAGGGAGGGACCCAGTACTTC.

To note about this clone: One end of the junction is discordant with germline, which a read error may explain. The V and J genes are TRBV7-9 and TRBJ2-1; D remains unclear. This CDR3 comprises 17 residues. Per germline, CDR1 SEHNR and CDR2 FQNEAQ (reference sequence). The CDR3 sequence is CSSSLFEASPTNNEQFF. The DNA for the CDR3 is TGTTCCAGCAGCTTATTTGAGGCTTCTCCGACGAACAATGAGCAGTTCTTC.

The CDR3 DNA sequence: TGTGCCAGCAGGCTCCGGGACAGGGGGCAAGAGACCCAGTACTTC. Encoded protein: CASRLRDRGQETQYF. The rearrangement joins TRBV6-1 to TRBJ2-5, with 11 bases identical to TRBD1. The CDR3 extends over 15 amino acids. From germline, CDR1 is MNHNS and CDR2 SASEGT. The V and J ends lost 6 bases and 2 bases, in that order; junction bases with no gene match: 5.

J is TRBJ2-7 and V is TRBV28, with TRBD2 as a possible D gene (5 bases). The germline V and J ends were trimmed by 4 bases and 3 bases, with 13 bases remaining between them. This CDR3 comprises 14 residues. Germline V gives CDR1 MDHEN, CDR2 SYDVKM. CDR3 DNA: TGTGCCAGCAGTTCCCTAGCAGCCGTCTACGAGCAGTACTTC. Amino acid sequence: CASSSLAAVYEQYF.

This clone was observed a handful of times. This rearrangement joins TRBV7-3 to TRBJ2-1; D is perhaps TRBD2 (6 bases). The CDR3 consists of 13 residues. Germline CDR1 reads SGHTA; CDR2 reads FQGTGA. V lost 5 bases and J 6 bases, leaving 11 bases between the germline ends. CDR3: CASSPGTVNEQFF. The DNA of the CDR3 is TGTGCCAGCAGCCCGGGGACTGTCAATGAGCAGTTCTTC.

This clone has only a few counts. This rearrangement joins TRBV9 to TRBJ2-1; D perhaps matches TRBD2 (5 bases). The V end lost 2 bases, the J end lost 7 bases, and 22 bases lay between the germline ends. Germline V gene data show CDR1 as SGDLS and CDR2 as YYNGEE. CDR3 length equals 17 residues. This CDR3 reads CASSVLPLATARNEQFF. The CDR3 DNA is TGTGCCAGCAGCGTTCTCCCCTTAGCGACCGCTCGGAATGAGCAGTTCTTC.

This clone was observed a handful of times. V and J are TRBV10-1 and TRBJ1-2; the D gene is possibly TRBD1 (5 bases). Trimming stripped 2 bases from V and 5 bases from J, with 6 bases between. CDR1 and CDR2 from the germline V gene are WNHNN and SYGVQD (reference sequence). The CDR3 length is 12 residues. The DNA of the CDR3 is TGCGCCAGCAGTGAGGGGACTTATGGCTACACCTTC. Residues: CASSEGTYGYTF.

The chain couples TRBV11-1 to TRBJ2-1; 11 bases align to TRBD2. Trimming cost V 6 bases and J 8 bases; bases outside gene matches: 9. The CDR3 runs 15 residues. The germline CDR1 and CDR2 sequences are SGHAT and FQDESV (reference sequence). The CDR3 coding sequence is TGTGCCAGCAGGAGGGTAGCGGGAGGGGCAGATGAGCAGTTCTTC. This sequence encodes CASRRVAGGADEQFF. The whole variable domain, filled in from reference TRBV11-1 and TRBJ2-1, reads EAEVAQSPRYKITEKSQAVAFWCDPISGHATLYWYRQILGQGPELLVQFQDESVVDDSQLPKDRFSAERLKGVDSTLKIQPAELGDSAMYLCASRRVAGGADEQFFGPGTRLTVL.

This clone was counted a single time. The chain is built from TRBV7-2 and TRBJ1-2; a weak D match, TRBD1 (6 bases). Germline CDR1 and CDR2: SGHTA and FQGNSA. The germline V and J ends were trimmed by 5 bases and 5 bases, with 15 bases remaining between them. This CDR3 is built from 14 residues. The CDR3 here is CASSQGQRTYGYTF. The CDR3 bases are TGTGCCAGCAGCCAAGGACAGCGAACGTATGGCTACACCTTC.

This clone was observed a few times. The J gene is TRBJ2-1, the V gene TRBV7-2; the match to TRBD1 covers 7 bases. CDR3 length equals 12 residues. Germline assignment: CDR1 SGHTA and CDR2 FQGNSA. J lost 12 bases, V lost 1 base, and 3 bases had no gene match. The CDR3 spells CASSLGPGGQFF. CDR3 DNA: TGTGCCAGCAGCTTAGGTCCAGGGGGGCAGTTCTTC.

The chain uses TRBV10-1 and TRBJ1-1; possibly TRBD1 for D (6 bases). This CDR3 has 14 residues. V lost 3 bases and J lost 1, with 9 bases in between. CDR1 is WNHNN and CDR2 is SYGVQD in the germline V gene (reference sequence). The DNA of the CDR3 is TGCGCCAGCAGTGATGGACAGAGGAACACTGAAGCTTTCTTT. The encoded protein is CASSDGQRNTEAFF.

The rearrangement uses TRBV21-1 and TRBJ1-2. TRBV21-1 is a pseudogene locus. The CDR3 is 16 amino acids. Here the CDR3 DNA reads TGTGCCAGCAGCAAAGAACATCTCGGGGGGAACTATGGCTACACCTTC. Amino acid sequence: CASSKEHLGGNYGYTF.

This clone was counted between two and nine times. The chain's CDR3 is CASRPQGGGYTF. The CDR3 DNA reads TGTGCCAGTAGGCCTCAGGGAGGCGGCTACACCTTC. The chain has TRBV19 and TRBJ1-2; D possibly corresponds to TRBD1 (5 bases). The CDR3 loop spans 12 amino acids. Trimming removed 6 bases at V and 8 bases at J, with 13 bases between. Germline V gene sequence: CDR1 LNHDA, CDR2 SQIVND (reference sequence).

This sequence joins TRBV9 and TRBJ1-4; no reliable D call. Germline CDR1 is SGDLS and CDR2 is YYNGEE. The CDR3 is 13 amino acids. V lost 4 bases and J lost 8, with 12 bases in between. CDR3 amino acids: CASSPGEREKLFF. CDR3 DNA: TGTGCCAGCAGCCCCGGGGAGAGAGAAAAACTGTTTTTT.